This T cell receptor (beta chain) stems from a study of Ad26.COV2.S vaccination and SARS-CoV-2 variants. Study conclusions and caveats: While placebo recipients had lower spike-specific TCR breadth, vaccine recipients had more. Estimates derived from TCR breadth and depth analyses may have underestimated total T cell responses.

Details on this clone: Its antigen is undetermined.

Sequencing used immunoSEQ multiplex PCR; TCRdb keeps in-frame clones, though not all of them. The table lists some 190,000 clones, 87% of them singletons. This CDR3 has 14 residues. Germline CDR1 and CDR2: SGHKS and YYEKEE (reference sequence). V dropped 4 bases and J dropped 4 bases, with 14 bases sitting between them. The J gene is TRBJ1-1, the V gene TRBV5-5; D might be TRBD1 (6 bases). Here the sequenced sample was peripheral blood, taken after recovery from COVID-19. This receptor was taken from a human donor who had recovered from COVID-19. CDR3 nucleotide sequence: TGTGCCAGCAGCCCCCTGGGGGCGGCCACTGAAGCTTTCTTT. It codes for CASSPLGAATEAFF.